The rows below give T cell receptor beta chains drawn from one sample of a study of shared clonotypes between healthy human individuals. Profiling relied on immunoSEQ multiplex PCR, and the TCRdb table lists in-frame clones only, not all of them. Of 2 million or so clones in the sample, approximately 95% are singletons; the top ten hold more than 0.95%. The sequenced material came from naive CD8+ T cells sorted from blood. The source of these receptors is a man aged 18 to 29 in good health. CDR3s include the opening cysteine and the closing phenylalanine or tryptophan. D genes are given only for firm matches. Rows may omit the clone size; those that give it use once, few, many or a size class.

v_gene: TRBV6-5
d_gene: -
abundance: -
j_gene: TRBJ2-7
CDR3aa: CASSETWESYEQYF
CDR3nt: TGTGCCAGCAGTGAAACTTGGGAATCCTACGAGCAGTACTTC

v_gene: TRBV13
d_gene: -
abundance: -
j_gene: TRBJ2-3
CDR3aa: CASSLDSTDTQYF
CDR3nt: TGTGCCAGCAGCTTGGACTCCACAGATACGCAGTATTTT

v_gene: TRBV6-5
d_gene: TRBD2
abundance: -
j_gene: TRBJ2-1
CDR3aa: CASSYGGGSYNEQFF
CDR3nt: TGTGCCAGCAGTTACGGCGGGGGGTCCTACAATGAGCAGTTCTTC

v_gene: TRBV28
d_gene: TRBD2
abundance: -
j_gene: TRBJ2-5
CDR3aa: CASNPAGQETQYF
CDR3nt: TGTGCCAGCAACCCAGCGGGGCAAGAGACCCAGTACTTC

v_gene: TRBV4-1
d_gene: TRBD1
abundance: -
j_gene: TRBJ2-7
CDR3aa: CASSQGQDRVDF
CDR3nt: TGCGCCAGCAGCCAAGGTCAGGACAGGGTTGACTTC

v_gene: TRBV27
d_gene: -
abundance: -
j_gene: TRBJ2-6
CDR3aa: CASSLSPGTGANVLTF
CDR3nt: TGTGCCAGCAGTTTATCACCAGGGACTGGGGCCAACGTCCTGACTTTC

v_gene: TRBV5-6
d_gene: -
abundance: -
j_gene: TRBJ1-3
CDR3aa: CASSFPGASGNTIYF
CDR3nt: TGTGCCAGCAGCTTTCCAGGGGCCTCTGGAAACACCATATATTTT

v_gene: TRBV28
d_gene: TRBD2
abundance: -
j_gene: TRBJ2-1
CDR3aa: CASRPSGPNNEQFF
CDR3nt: TGTGCCAGCAGGCCTAGCGGGCCTAACAATGAGCAGTTCTTC

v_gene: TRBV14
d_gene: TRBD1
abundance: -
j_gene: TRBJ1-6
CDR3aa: CASSLSGQGAYSYNSPLHF
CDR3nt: TGTGCCAGCAGCCTCAGCGGACAGGGGGCATATTCCTATAATTCACCCCTCCACTTT

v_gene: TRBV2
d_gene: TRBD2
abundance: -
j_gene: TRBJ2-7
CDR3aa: CASRLAGGSYEQYF
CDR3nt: TGTGCCAGCAGACTAGCGGGAGGCTCCTACGAGCAGTACTTC

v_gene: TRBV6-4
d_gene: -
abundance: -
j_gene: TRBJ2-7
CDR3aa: CASSDVVPFPYEQYF
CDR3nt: TGTGCCAGCAGTGACGTGGTTCCGTTCCCCTACGAGCAGTACTTC

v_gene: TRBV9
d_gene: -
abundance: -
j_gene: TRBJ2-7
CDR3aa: CASSVGVQGGNEQYF
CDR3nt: TGTGCCAGCAGCGTAGGCGTGCAGGGGGGTAACGAGCAGTACTTC

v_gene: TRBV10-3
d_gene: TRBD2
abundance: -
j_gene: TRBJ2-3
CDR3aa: CAISEGTSGTDTQYF
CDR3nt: TGTGCCATCAGTGAGGGCACTAGCGGAACAGATACGCAGTATTTT

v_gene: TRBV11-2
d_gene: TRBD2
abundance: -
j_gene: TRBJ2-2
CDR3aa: CASSPGTSGTTGELFF
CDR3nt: TGTGCCAGCAGCCCTGGGACTAGCGGCACCACCGGGGAGCTGTTTTTT

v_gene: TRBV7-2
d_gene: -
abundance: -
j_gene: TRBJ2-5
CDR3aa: CASSRQTGVLSSQETQYF
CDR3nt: TGTGCCAGCAGCCGACAGACAGGCGTCCTGTCCTCTCAAGAGACCCAGTACTTC

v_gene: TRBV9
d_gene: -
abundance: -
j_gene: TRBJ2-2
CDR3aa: CASRETSYTGELFF
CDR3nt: TGTGCCAGCAGGGAGACAAGCTACACCGGGGAGCTGTTTTTT

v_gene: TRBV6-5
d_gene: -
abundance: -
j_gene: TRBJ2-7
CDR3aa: CASSYSRGVPYEQYF
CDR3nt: TGTGCCAGCAGTTACTCGAGGGGGGTCCCCTACGAGCAGTACTTC

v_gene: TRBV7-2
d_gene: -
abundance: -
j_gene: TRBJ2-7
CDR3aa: CASSLDGASYEQYF
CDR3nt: TGTGCCAGCAGCTTAGACGGGGCCTCCTACGAGCAGTACTTC

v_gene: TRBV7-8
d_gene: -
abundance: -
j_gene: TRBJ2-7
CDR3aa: CASSLYQSYEQYF
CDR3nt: TGTGCCAGCAGCTTATACCAGTCCTACGAGCAGTACTTC

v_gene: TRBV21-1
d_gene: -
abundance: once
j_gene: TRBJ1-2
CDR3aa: CASRDWRSLIGYTF
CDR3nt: TGTGCCAGCAGAGACTGGAGGAGCTTAATCGGCTACACCTTC

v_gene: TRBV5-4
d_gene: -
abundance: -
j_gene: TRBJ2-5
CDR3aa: CASSLADKALQETQYF
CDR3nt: TGTGCCAGCAGCTTAGCGGACAAGGCGCTCCAAGAGACCCAGTACTTC

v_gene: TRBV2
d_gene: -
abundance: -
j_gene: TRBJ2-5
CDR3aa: CASKDTNQETQYF
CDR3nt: TGTGCCAGCAAAGACACTAACCAAGAGACCCAGTACTTC

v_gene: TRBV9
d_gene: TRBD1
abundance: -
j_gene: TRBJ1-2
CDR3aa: CASSAGQDGYTF
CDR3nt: TGTGCCAGCAGCGCGGGACAGGATGGCTACACCTTC

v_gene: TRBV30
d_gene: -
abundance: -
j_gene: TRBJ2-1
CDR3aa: CAWSVGVFEQFF
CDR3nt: TGTGCCTGGAGTGTAGGAGTTTTTGAGCAGTTCTTC

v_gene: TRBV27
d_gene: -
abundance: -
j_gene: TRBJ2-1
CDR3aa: CASSFGLVGNEQFF
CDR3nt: TGTGCCAGCAGTTTTGGGCTAGTCGGCAATGAGCAGTTCTTC

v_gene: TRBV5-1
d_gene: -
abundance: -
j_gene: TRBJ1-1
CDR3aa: CASSPLTSGGEAFF
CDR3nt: TGCGCCAGCAGTCCCTTGACGAGTGGGGGTGAAGCTTTCTTT

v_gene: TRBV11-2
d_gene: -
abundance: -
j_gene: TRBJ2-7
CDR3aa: CASSVGTWEQYF
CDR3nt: TGTGCCAGCAGCGTTGGGACCTGGGAGCAGTACTTC

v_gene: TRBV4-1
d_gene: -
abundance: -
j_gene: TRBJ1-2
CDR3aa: CASSQDWANGGYTF
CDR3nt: TGCGCCAGCAGCCAAGATTGGGCAAATGGTGGCTACACCTTC

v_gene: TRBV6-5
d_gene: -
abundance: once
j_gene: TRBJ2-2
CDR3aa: CAGPGHNTGELFF
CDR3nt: TGTGCCGGACCGGGACATAACACCGGGGAGCTGTTTTTT

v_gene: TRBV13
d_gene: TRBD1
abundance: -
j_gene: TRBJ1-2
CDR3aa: CASSTGQGLDGYTF
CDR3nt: TGTGCCAGCAGCACGGGACAGGGGTTGGACGGCTACACCTTC

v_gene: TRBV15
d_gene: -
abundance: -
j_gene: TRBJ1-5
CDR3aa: CATRSSAGNQPQHF
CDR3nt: TGTGCCACCAGAAGTTCGGCCGGCAATCAGCCCCAGCATTTT

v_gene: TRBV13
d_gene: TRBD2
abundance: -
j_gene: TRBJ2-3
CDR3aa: CASSKTSGSTDTQYF
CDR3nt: TGTGCCAGCAGCAAAACTAGCGGGAGCACAGATACGCAGTATTTT

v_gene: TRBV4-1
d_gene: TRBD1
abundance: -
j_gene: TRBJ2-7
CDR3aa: CASSQAGTGAYEQYF
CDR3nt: TGCGCCAGCAGCCAGGCCGGGACAGGGGCTTACGAGCAGTACTTC

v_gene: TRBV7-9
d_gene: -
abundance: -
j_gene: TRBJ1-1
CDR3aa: CASSLTFLGPGTEAFF
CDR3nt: TGTGCCAGCAGCTTAACATTCTTGGGGCCGGGCACTGAAGCTTTCTTT

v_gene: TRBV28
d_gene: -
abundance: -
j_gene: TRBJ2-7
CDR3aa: CASSPTSLYEQYF
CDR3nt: TGTGCCAGCAGTCCCACGAGCCTCTACGAGCAGTACTTC

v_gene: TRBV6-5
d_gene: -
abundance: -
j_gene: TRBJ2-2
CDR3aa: CASSYSITGELFF
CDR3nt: TGTGCCAGCAGTTACTCGATAACCGGGGAGCTGTTTTTT

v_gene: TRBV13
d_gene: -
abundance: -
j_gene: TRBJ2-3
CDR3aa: CASSSRQDVYDTQYF
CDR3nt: TGTGCCAGCAGCTCACGACAGGACGTTTACGATACGCAGTATTTT

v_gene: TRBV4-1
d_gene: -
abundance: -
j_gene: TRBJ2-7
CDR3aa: CASSLKYGVRSSYEQYF
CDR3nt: TGCGCCAGCAGCCTAAAGTACGGGGTCAGGAGCTCCTACGAGCAGTACTTC

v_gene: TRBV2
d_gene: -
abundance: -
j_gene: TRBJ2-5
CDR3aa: CASLGGDGTQYF
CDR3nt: TGTGCCAGCCTGGGGGGCGATGGGACCCAGTACTTC

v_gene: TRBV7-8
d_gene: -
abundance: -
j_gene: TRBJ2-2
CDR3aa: CASSPGSPLPNTGELFF
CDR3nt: TGTGCCAGCAGCCCGGGCTCCCCTCTACCCAACACCGGGGAGCTGTTTTTT

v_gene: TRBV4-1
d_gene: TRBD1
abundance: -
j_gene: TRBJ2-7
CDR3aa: CASSHYTGTGGSEQYF
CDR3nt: TGCGCCAGCAGCCACTATACCGGGACAGGGGGCAGCGAGCAGTACTTC

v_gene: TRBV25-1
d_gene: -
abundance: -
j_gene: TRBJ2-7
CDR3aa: CASSEFPNGGYEQYF
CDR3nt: TGTGCCAGCAGTGAATTTCCAAATGGGGGCTACGAGCAGTACTTC

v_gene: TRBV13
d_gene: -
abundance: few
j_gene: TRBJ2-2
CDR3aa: CASSPLEKTAAGELFF
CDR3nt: TGTGCCAGCAGCCCCCTCGAGAAGACGGCGGCCGGGGAGCTGTTTTTT

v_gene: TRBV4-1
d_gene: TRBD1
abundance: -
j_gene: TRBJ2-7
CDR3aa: CASSLSGQGNFYEQYF
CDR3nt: TGCGCCAGCAGCCTCTCGGGACAGGGGAATTTCTACGAGCAGTACTTC

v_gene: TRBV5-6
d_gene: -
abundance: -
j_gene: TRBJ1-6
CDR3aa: CASSLKRF
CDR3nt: TGTGCCAGCAGCTTGAAACGTTTT

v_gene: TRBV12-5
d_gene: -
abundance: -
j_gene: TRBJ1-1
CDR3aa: CASADRDSRTDTEAFF
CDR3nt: TGTGCTAGTGCCGACCGGGACTCACGGACGGACACTGAAGCTTTCTTT

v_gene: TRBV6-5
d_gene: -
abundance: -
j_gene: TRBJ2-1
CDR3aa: CASRGGDRLYEQFF
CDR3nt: TGTGCCAGCAGAGGCGGGGACCGCCTATATGAGCAGTTCTTC

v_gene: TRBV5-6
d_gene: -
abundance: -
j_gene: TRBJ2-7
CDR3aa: CASSLGGLGIGEQYF
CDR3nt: TGTGCCAGCAGCTTGGGAGGTTTGGGGATAGGAGAGCAGTACTTC

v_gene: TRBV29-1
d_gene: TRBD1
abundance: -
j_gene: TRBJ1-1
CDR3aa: CSARTGAGPEAFF
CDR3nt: TGCAGCGCCCGGACAGGGGCCGGCCCTGAAGCTTTCTTT

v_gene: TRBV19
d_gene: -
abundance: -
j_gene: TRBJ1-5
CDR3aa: CASSVESNQPQHF
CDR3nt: TGTGCCAGTAGTGTCGAAAGCAATCAGCCCCAGCATTTT

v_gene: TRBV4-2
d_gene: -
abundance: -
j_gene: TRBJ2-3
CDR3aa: CASSQETITDTQYF
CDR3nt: TGTGCCAGCAGCCAAGAGACAATCACAGATACGCAGTATTTT

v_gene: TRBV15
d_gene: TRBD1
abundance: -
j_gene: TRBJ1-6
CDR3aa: CATSTGQGIGSYNSPLHF
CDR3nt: TGTGCCACCAGCACGGGACAGGGGATCGGATCCTATAATTCACCCCTCCACTTT

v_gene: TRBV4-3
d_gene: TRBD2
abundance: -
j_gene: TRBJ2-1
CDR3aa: CASSQVAVGLEAHNEQFF
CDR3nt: TGCGCCAGCAGCCAAGTTGCCGTTGGACTAGAGGCTCACAATGAGCAGTTCTTC

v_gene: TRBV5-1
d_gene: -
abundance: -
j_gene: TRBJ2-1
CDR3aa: CASSTGLYNEQFF
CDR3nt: TGCGCCAGCAGCACGGGACTCTACAATGAGCAGTTCTTC

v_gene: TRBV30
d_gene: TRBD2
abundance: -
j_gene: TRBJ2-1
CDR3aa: CAWSVGAGGPDEQFF
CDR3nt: TGTGCCTGGAGTGTAGGAGCGGGGGGGCCCGATGAGCAGTTCTTC

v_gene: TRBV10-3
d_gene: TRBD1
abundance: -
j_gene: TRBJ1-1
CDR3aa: CAISDPGTGDATEAFF
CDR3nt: TGTGCCATCAGTGACCCTGGGACAGGGGATGCCACTGAAGCTTTCTTT

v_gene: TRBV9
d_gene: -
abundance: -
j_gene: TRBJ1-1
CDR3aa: CASSVIANTEAFF
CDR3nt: TGTGCCAGCAGCGTAATCGCCAACACTGAAGCTTTCTTT